A selection of T cell receptor beta chains follows, all from one sample in a study of T cells after posttransplantation cyclophosphamide. Some clones are missing from TCRdb's copy, which holds only in-frame ones; the method was immunoSEQ multiplex PCR. The data hold 45,000 to 65,000 clones, with 90% to 95% observed a single time. Sequences were obtained from PBMCs. The receptors derive from a woman aged 25-40 years in good health and a related stem cell transplant donor. Both conserved end residues are part of each CDR3. Each record gives: J gene, clone size, V gene, D gene, CDR3 protein, CDR3 DNA. A D gene is named only where the DNA matches it firmly. Rows may omit the clone size; those that give it use once, few, many or a size class.

j_gene: TRBJ2-5; abundance: .; v_gene: TRBV11-2; d_gene: TRBD2; CDR3aa: CASSSGGPGTQYF; CDR3nt: TGTGCCAGCAGTTCGGGGGGGCCGGGGACCCAGTACTTC
j_gene: TRBJ1-2; abundance: .; v_gene: TRBV14; d_gene: TRBD1; CDR3aa: CASSQVRQGGYTF; CDR3nt: TGTGCCAGCAGCCAAGTGAGACAGGGGGGCTACACCTTC
j_gene: TRBJ2-3; abundance: once; v_gene: TRBV4-1; d_gene: .; CDR3aa: CASSQDPLAAGTDTQYF; CDR3nt: TGCGCCAGCAGCCAAGATCCTCTGGCGGCAGGCACAGATACGCAGTATTTT
j_gene: TRBJ1-5; abundance: .; v_gene: TRBV6-4; d_gene: .; CDR3aa: CASSVQRGGSNQPQHF; CDR3nt: TGTGCCAGCAGTGTCCAACGGGGGGGGAGCAATCAGCCCCAGCATTTT
j_gene: TRBJ2-4; abundance: .; v_gene: TRBV11-2; d_gene: .; CDR3aa: CASSFRTGRENIQYF; CDR3nt: TGTGCCAGCAGCTTCAGGACAGGGAGGGAAAACATTCAGTACTTC
j_gene: TRBJ2-3; abundance: .; v_gene: TRBV10-3; d_gene: TRBD2; CDR3aa: CAISRTSGDTQYF; CDR3nt: TGTGCCATCAGCCGGACTAGCGGGGATACGCAGTATTTT
j_gene: TRBJ2-5; abundance: .; v_gene: TRBV6-5; d_gene: .; CDR3aa: CASSYMGPQEGKTQYF; CDR3nt: TGTGCCAGCAGTTATATGGGGCCACAAGAAGGGAAGACCCAGTACTTC
j_gene: TRBJ1-6; abundance: .; v_gene: TRBV9; d_gene: .; CDR3aa: CASSQTTPGQLDDSPLHF; CDR3nt: TGTGCCAGCAGCCAAACGACACCGGGACAACTAGACGATTCACCCCTCCACTTT
j_gene: TRBJ2-5; abundance: .; v_gene: TRBV9; d_gene: TRBD2; CDR3aa: CASSVGSGDYPTETQYF; CDR3nt: TGTGCCAGCAGCGTAGGGAGTGGGGACTACCCTACGGAGACCCAGTACTTC
j_gene: TRBJ1-2; abundance: .; v_gene: TRBV15; d_gene: .; CDR3aa: CATRKGQGWDYGYTF; CDR3nt: TGTGCCACCAGAAAGGGGCAGGGATGGGACTATGGCTACACCTTC
j_gene: TRBJ1-1; abundance: .; v_gene: TRBV7-2; d_gene: .; CDR3aa: CASSLVEGVTEAFF; CDR3nt: TGTGCCAGCAGCTTAGTAGAGGGTGTCACTGAAGCTTTCTTT
j_gene: TRBJ1-3; abundance: .; v_gene: TRBV7-8; d_gene: TRBD1; CDR3aa: CASSLVLGQGGGGNTIYF; CDR3nt: TGTGCCAGCAGCTTAGTTCTGGGACAGGGAGGCGGAGGAAACACCATATATTTT
j_gene: TRBJ2-3; abundance: .; v_gene: TRBV11-3; d_gene: TRBD2; CDR3aa: CASSLGTSGVTDTQYF; CDR3nt: TGTGCCAGCAGCTTAGGGACTAGCGGGGTTACAGATACGCAGTATTTT
j_gene: TRBJ1-6; abundance: .; v_gene: TRBV11-3; d_gene: .; CDR3aa: CASSPLTLHF; CDR3nt: TGTGCCAGCAGCCCCTTAACCCTCCACTTT
j_gene: TRBJ1-1; abundance: once; v_gene: TRBV14; d_gene: TRBD1; CDR3aa: CASSQGQGWTEAFF; CDR3nt: TGTGCCAGCAGCCAAGGACAGGGTTGGACTGAAGCTTTCTTT
j_gene: TRBJ2-3; abundance: .; v_gene: TRBV25-1; d_gene: TRBD2; CDR3aa: CASSGAGVDTQYF; CDR3nt: TGTGCCAGCAGTGGGGCGGGGGTCGATACGCAGTATTTT
j_gene: TRBJ2-7; abundance: few; v_gene: TRBV7-9; d_gene: .; CDR3aa: CASSSDSLEQYF; CDR3nt: TGTGCCAGCAGCTCGGACAGCCTCGAGCAGTACTTC
j_gene: TRBJ1-1; abundance: .; v_gene: TRBV30; d_gene: .; CDR3aa: CAWNIRGLNTEAFF; CDR3nt: TGTGCCTGGAATATTAGGGGCCTGAACACTGAAGCTTTCTTT
j_gene: TRBJ2-7; abundance: .; v_gene: TRBV7-9; d_gene: TRBD1; CDR3aa: CASSRTGSSSYEQYF; CDR3nt: TGTGCCAGCAGCCGGACAGGGTCCAGCTCCTACGAGCAGTACTTC
j_gene: TRBJ1-2; abundance: .; v_gene: TRBV4-3; d_gene: .; CDR3aa: CASSQTSYSNYGYTF; CDR3nt: TGCGCCAGCAGCCAGACTTCTTATTCTAACTATGGCTACACCTTC
j_gene: TRBJ1-1; abundance: .; v_gene: TRBV6-1; d_gene: .; CDR3aa: CASSAGVNTEAFF; CDR3nt: TGTGCCAGCAGTGCAGGGGTGAACACTGAAGCTTTCTTT
j_gene: TRBJ2-7; abundance: .; v_gene: TRBV29-1; d_gene: .; CDR3aa: CSAGHDYEQYF; CDR3nt: TGCAGCGCGGGACACGACTACGAGCAGTACTTC
j_gene: TRBJ2-3; abundance: .; v_gene: TRBV6-1; d_gene: .; CDR3aa: CASSEQGGGTDTQYF; CDR3nt: TGTGCCAGCAGTGAACAGGGGGGTGGCACAGATACGCAGTATTTT
j_gene: TRBJ1-4; abundance: .; v_gene: TRBV4-3; d_gene: TRBD1; CDR3aa: CASSQGWDSEKLFF; CDR3nt: TGCGCCAGCAGCCAAGGTTGGGACAGTGAAAAACTGTTTTTT
j_gene: TRBJ1-1; abundance: .; v_gene: TRBV5-5; d_gene: .; CDR3aa: CASSSFDMNTEAFF; CDR3nt: TGTGCCAGCAGCTCGTTTGACATGAACACTGAAGCTTTCTTT
j_gene: TRBJ2-7; abundance: .; v_gene: TRBV18; d_gene: TRBD2; CDR3aa: CASSPPGALAAPFEEQYF; CDR3nt: TGTGCCAGCTCACCACCGGGAGCACTAGCGGCCCCTTTTGAAGAGCAGTACTTC
j_gene: TRBJ2-3; abundance: .; v_gene: TRBV28; d_gene: TRBD1; CDR3aa: CASSYSGTGTDTQYF; CDR3nt: TGTGCCAGCAGTTACTCCGGGACAGGCACAGATACGCAGTATTTT
j_gene: TRBJ2-3; abundance: .; v_gene: TRBV2; d_gene: .; CDR3aa: CASSDEYISDSSTDTQYF; CDR3nt: TGTGCCAGCAGTGATGAATATATCTCAGATTCTAGCACAGATACGCAGTATTTT
j_gene: TRBJ2-7; abundance: .; v_gene: TRBV5-6; d_gene: .; CDR3aa: CASSLRSYEQYF; CDR3nt: TGTGCCAGCAGCCTCAGGTCCTACGAGCAGTACTTC
j_gene: TRBJ1-1; abundance: .; v_gene: TRBV7-8; d_gene: .; CDR3aa: CASSLGRQVMNTEAFF; CDR3nt: TGTGCCAGCAGCTTAGGAAGACAGGTAATGAACACTGAAGCTTTCTTT
j_gene: TRBJ1-6; abundance: .; v_gene: TRBV6-5; d_gene: TRBD1; CDR3aa: CASTTGVGSPLHF; CDR3nt: TGTGCCAGCACCACAGGGGTGGGTTCACCCCTCCACTTT
j_gene: TRBJ2-5; abundance: .; v_gene: TRBV7-9; d_gene: .; CDR3aa: CASSQGTSGTQYF; CDR3nt: TGTGCCAGCAGCCAGGGGACCTCAGGGACCCAGTACTTC
j_gene: TRBJ2-7; abundance: .; v_gene: TRBV25-1; d_gene: TRBD2; CDR3aa: CASGRESEVPYF; CDR3nt: TGTGCCAGCGGGAGGGAGTCGGAGGTGCCGTACTTC
j_gene: TRBJ1-4; abundance: once; v_gene: TRBV19; d_gene: .; CDR3aa: CASSIVQTVGEKLFF; CDR3nt: TGTGCCAGTAGTATAGTACAGACGGTTGGTGAAAAACTGTTTTTT
j_gene: TRBJ1-1; abundance: .; v_gene: TRBV19; d_gene: .; CDR3aa: CATLGQGRTEAFF; CDR3nt: TGTGCCACCTTGGGTCAGGGTCGAACTGAAGCTTTCTTT
j_gene: TRBJ1-2; abundance: .; v_gene: TRBV10-3; d_gene: .; CDR3aa: CAISEGQGGYGYTF; CDR3nt: TGTGCCATCAGTGAGGGGCAGGGTGGCTATGGCTACACCTTC